The present T cell receptor beta chain was sequenced within a study of blood T cell repertoires in COVID-19. Overall study context: Sample material is recorded as cDNA or gDNA derived from T cells, B-cell-depleted T cells, or PBMCs.

The Seattle site enrolled patients during active infection and followed them longitudinally. TCRdb's table, derived via immunoSEQ multiplex PCR, lists solely in-frame clones and lacks some. The data show about 130,000 clones, about 70% seen once. V lost 6 bases and J 4 bases, leaving 9 bases between the germline ends. Germline V CDR1 and CDR2: MNHEY, SVGAGI. The CDR3 loop spans 13 amino acids. This sequence joins TRBV6-5 and TRBJ1-4; D is ambiguous. This TCR was recovered from a man older than 75 with COVID-19, enrolled during active disease. Source material: peripheral blood. CDR3 sequence reads: CASRGAINEKLFF. CDR3 in DNA: TGTGCCAGCAGAGGAGCGATTAATGAAAAACTGTTTTTT.